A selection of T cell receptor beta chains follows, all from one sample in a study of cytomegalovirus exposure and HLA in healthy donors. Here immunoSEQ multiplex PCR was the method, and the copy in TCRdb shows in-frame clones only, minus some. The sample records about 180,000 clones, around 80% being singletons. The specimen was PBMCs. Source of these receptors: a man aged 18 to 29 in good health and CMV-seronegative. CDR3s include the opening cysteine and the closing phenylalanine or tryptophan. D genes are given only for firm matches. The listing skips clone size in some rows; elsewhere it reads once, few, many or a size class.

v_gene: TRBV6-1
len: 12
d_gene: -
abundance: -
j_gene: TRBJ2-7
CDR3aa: CASSKGGYEQYF
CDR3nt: TGTGCCAGCAGTAAAGGCGGGTACGAGCAGTACTTC

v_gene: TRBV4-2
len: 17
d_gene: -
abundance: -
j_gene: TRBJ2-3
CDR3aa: CASSQPPGAGVGDTQYF
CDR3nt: TGTGCCAGCAGCCAGCCGCCGGGGGCGGGGGTCGGTGATACGCAGTATTTT

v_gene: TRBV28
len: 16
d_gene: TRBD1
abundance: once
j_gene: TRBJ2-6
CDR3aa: CASSPGQSSGANVLTF
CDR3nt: TGTGCCAGCAGTCCGGGACAGAGCTCTGGGGCCAACGTCCTGACTTTC

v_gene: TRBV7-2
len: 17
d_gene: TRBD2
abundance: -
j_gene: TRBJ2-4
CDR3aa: CASSRRTVAGVKNIQYF
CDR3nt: TGTGCCAGCAGCCGAAGAACAGTAGCGGGAGTGAAAAACATTCAGTACTTC

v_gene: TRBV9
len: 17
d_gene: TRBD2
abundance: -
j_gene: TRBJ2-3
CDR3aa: CASSVDGGLKHTDTQYF
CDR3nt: TGTGCCAGCAGCGTAGATGGGGGACTAAAACACACAGATACGCAGTATTTT

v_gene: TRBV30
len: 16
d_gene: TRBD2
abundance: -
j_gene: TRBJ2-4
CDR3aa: CAWTLGTSGLQNIQYF
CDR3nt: TGTGCCTGGACCCTTGGGACTAGCGGGCTTCAAAACATTCAGTACTTC

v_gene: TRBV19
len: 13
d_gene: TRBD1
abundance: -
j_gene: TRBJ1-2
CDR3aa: CASSTDRGHGYTF
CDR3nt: TGTGCCAGTAGTACCGACAGGGGGCATGGCTACACCTTC

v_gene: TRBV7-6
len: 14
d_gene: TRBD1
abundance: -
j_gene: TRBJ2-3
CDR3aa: CASSKDRVEDTQYF
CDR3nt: TGTGCCAGCAGCAAGGACAGGGTGGAAGATACGCAGTATTTT

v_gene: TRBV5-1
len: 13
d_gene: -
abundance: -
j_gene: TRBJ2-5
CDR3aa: CASSLTGPGTQYF
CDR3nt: TGCGCCAGCAGCTTGACAGGGCCAGGGACCCAGTACTTC

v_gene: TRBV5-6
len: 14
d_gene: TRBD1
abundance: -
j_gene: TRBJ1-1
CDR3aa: CASTPDRTATEAFF
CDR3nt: TGTGCCAGCACCCCGGACAGGACGGCCACTGAAGCTTTCTTT

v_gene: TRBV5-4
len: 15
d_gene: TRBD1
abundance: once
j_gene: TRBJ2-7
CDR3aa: CASSLDRGQFYEQYF
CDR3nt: TGTGCCAGCAGCTTGGACAGGGGCCAGTTCTACGAGCAGTACTTC

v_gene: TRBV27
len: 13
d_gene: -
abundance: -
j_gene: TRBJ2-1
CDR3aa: CASSFGYYNEQFF
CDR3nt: TGTGCCAGCAGTTTCGGGTACTACAATGAGCAGTTCTTC

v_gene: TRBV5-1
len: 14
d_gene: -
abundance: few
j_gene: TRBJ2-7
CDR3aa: CASSLSISPHEQYF
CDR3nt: TGCGCCAGCAGCTTGAGTATTAGTCCGCACGAGCAGTACTTC

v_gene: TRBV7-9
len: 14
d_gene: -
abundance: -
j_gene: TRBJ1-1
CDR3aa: CSSSSRTGGTEAFF
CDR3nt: TGTTCCAGCAGCTCCCGAACCGGGGGCACTGAAGCTTTCTTT

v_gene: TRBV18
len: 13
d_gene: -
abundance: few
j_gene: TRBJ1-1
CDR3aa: CASSLDWNTEAFF
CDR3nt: TGTGCCAGCTCACTGGACTGGAACACTGAAGCTTTCTTT

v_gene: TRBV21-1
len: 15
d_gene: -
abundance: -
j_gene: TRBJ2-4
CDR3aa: CASISSTLAKNIQYF
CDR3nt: TGTGCCAGCATTAGCTCGACTTTAGCCAAAAACATTCAGTACTTC

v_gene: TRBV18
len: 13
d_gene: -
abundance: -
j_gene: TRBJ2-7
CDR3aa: CASTRTGEAWQYF
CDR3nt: TGTGCCAGCACAAGAACAGGGGAGGCTTGGCAGTACTTC

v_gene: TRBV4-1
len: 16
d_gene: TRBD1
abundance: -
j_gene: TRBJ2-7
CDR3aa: CASSPHPRDRIYEQYF
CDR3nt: TGCGCCAGCAGCCCCCACCCCAGGGACAGGATCTACGAGCAGTACTTC

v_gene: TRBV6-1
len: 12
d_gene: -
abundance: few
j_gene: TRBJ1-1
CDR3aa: CASREGFTEAFF
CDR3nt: TGTGCCAGCAGGGAGGGTTTCACTGAAGCTTTCTTT

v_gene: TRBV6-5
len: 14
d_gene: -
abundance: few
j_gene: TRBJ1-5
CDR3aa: CASSPTAGNQPQHF
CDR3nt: TGTGCCAGCAGTCCGACAGCTGGCAATCAGCCCCAGCATTTT

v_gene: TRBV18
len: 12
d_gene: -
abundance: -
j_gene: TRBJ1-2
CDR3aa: CASSLDSYGYTF
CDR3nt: TGTGCCAGCTCCCTGGACAGCTATGGCTACACCTTC

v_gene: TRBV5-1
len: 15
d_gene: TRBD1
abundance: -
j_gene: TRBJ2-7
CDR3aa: CASSYDGTDSYEQYF
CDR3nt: TGCGCCAGCAGCTACGACGGGACAGACTCCTACGAGCAGTACTTC

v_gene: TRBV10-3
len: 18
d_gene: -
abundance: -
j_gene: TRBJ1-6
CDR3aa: CAISERDILGLEGSPLHF
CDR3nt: TGTGCCATCAGTGAACGGGACATCCTTGGGTTGGAAGGTTCACCCCTCCACTTT